Shown below are 2 T cell receptor beta chains from a single sample sequenced in a study of cytomegalovirus exposure and HLA in healthy donors. Some clones are missing from TCRdb's copy, which holds only in-frame ones; the method was immunoSEQ multiplex PCR. The table shows 150,000 or so clones, with 85% to 90% occurring only once. The sample consisted of PBMCs. These receptors originate from a woman between 18 and 29 years old in good health and CMV-seropositive.

J is TRBJ2-5 and V is TRBV6-1; 7 bases are shared with TRBD2. This CDR3 comprises 11 residues. The germline V gene encodes CDR1 MNHNS and CDR2 SASEGT. The CDR3 sequence is CGGGTWETQYF. In DNA form, the CDR3 reads TGTGGGGGGGGTACGTGGGAGACCCAGTACTTC.

The V gene is TRBV18, the J gene TRBJ1-2; D not resolved. The CDR3 runs 18 residues. Trimming stripped 0 bases from V and 0 bases from J, with 17 bases between. Germline V lookup: CDR1 KGHSH, CDR2 LQKENI. CDR3 protein: CASSPPLGPSETNYGYTF. The CDR3 DNA follows: TGTGCCAGCTCACCACCGCTGGGCCCCTCCGAAACTAACTATGGCTACACCTTC.